Here is one T cell receptor (beta chain) with its context. The sample is drawn from a study of T cell changes during pregnancy in multiple sclerosis. TCRdb's copy holds only in-frame clones and misses some; the assay was immunoSEQ multiplex PCR. The table lists over 100,000 clones, about 93% of them singletons. Germline V gene data show CDR1 as LNHNV and CDR2 as YYDKDF (reference sequence). CDR3 length: 13 amino acids. V was trimmed by 0 bases and J by 9 bases, leaving 9 bases between them. V usage is TRBV15 and J usage is TRBJ2-1, with D possibly TRBD1 on 6 matching bases. This TCR came from a female donor with multiple sclerosis, enrolled in a pregnancy study. The starting material was peripheral blood, obtained in the third trimester of pregnancy. DNA of the CDR3: TGTGCCACCAGCAGAGATTTGACAGGTGAGCAGTTCTTC. Protein: CATSRDLTGEQFF.